The present TCR beta chain was sequenced within a study of early T cells in non-severe SARS-CoV-2 infection. This clonotype has a handful of counts. TCRdb reanalysed the 5' RACE reads using MiXCR and keeps one entry per CDR3 protein. Here the sample spans fewer than 130,000 distinct CDR3 sequences, around an eighth being singletons. The germline V gene encodes CDR1 LGHDT and CDR2 YNNKEL (reference sequence). The V end lost 4 bases, the J end lost 4 bases, and 12 bases lay between the germline ends. The CDR3 has 14 residues. Specimen: whole blood, collected at baseline. The source of this sequence is an adult who was a healthcare worker with PCR-confirmed SARS-CoV-2 infection or an uninfected control (not recorded which). The genes are TRBV3-1 and TRBJ2-3; D is perhaps TRBD1 (6 bases). CDR3 sequence reads: CASSRRTVADTQYF. The CDR3 coding sequence is TGTGCCAGCAGCCGCAGGACAGTTGCAGATACGCAGTATTTT.